A selection of T cell receptor beta chains follows, all from one sample in a study of T cell responses to AZD1222 COVID-19 vaccine. TCRdb's table, derived via immunoSEQ multiplex PCR, lists solely in-frame clones and lacks some. The table lists 180,000 or so clones, about nine tenths of them singletons. Specimen: peripheral blood, collected 28 days after the second AZD1222 dose. These receptors all come from an adult who received the AZD1222 COVID-19 vaccine. CDR3s include the opening cysteine and the closing phenylalanine or tryptophan. D genes are given only for firm matches. Clone sizes are given selectively: once, few, many, or a class where the clone is expanded.

TRBJ2-5,12,TRBV29-1,-,-,TGCAGCGCTTCGACAGGAGGAGAGACCCAGTACTTC,CSASTGGETQYF
TRBJ1-5,13,TRBV18,-,-,TGTGCCAGCTCACCAAGCAGCAATCAGCCCCAGCATTTT,CASSPSSNQPQHF
TRBJ2-3,15,TRBV6-5,-,-,TGTGCCAGCAGTTCGGGACACCAAAGCACAGATACGCAGTATTTT,CASSSGHQSTDTQYF
TRBJ1-6,14,TRBV5-1,TRBD1,-,TGCGCCAGCAGCCAGGGACAGCCCAATTCACCCCTCCACTTT,CASSQGQPNSPLHF
TRBJ2-3,13,TRBV12-3/TRBV12-4,-,-,TGTGCCAGCAGTTTAGGTGCGAGAGAGCCGCAGTATTTT,CASSLGAREPQYF
TRBJ1-3,15,TRBV5-1,-,-,TGCGCCAGCAGCTTGGCCGGACAGACTGGAAACACCATATATTTT,CASSLAGQTGNTIYF
TRBJ2-5,14,TRBV10-2,TRBD2,-,TGCGCCAGCAGTGGCGATAGCGGGAGGGAGACCCAGTACTTC,CASSGDSGRETQYF
TRBJ1-1,16,TRBV15,-,-,TGTGCCACCAGCAGAGAAGGACAGATGATGAACACTGAAGCTTTCTTT,CATSREGQMMNTEAFF
TRBJ1-1,15,TRBV11-3,-,-,TGTGCCAGCAGCTTAGATGGAGAAATGAACACTGAAGCTTTCTTT,CASSLDGEMNTEAFF
TRBJ1-5,13,TRBV6-5,TRBD1,-,TGTGCCAGCAGTTCAACAGGGGTTCAGCCCCAGCATTTT,CASSSTGVQPQHF
TRBJ2-1,15,TRBV19,-,-,TGTGCCAGTAGTATAGCGGGCTTGGGGGTCGATGAGCAGTTCTTC,CASSIAGLGVDEQFF
TRBJ1-2,17,TRBV3-1/TRBV3-2,TRBD1,-,TGTGCCAGCAGCCAAGCTCTTTACAGGGGTAGGGACTATGGCTACACCTTC,CASSQALYRGRDYGYTF
TRBJ1-1,12,TRBV6-5,-,once,TGTGCCGTCTCAAGGGTCAGTACTGAAGCTTTCTTT,CAVSRVSTEAFF
TRBJ2-2,16,TRBV5-1,-,-,TGCGCCAGCAGCTTGATGGGGGCCTTGAACACCGGGGAGCTGTTTTTT,CASSLMGALNTGELFF
TRBJ1-1,13,TRBV7-9,-,-,TGTGCCAGCAGCTTCAAACAGAACACTGAAGCTTTCTTT,CASSFKQNTEAFF
TRBJ2-1,12,TRBV5-1,-,-,TGCGCCAGCAGCTTGTCAGGAAATGAGCAGTTCTTC,CASSLSGNEQFF
TRBJ2-3,16,TRBV7-3,-,-,TGTGCCAGCAGCCGCACGCGTGGCGCGGGTACAGATACGCAGTATTTT,CASSRTRGAGTDTQYF
TRBJ1-6,15,TRBV3-1/TRBV3-2,-,-,TGTGCCAGCAGCCCCGGGACTAGGGGGAATTCACCCCTCCACTTT,CASSPGTRGNSPLHF
TRBJ1-4,15,TRBV6-5,TRBD1,-,TGTGCCAGCAGTTTCCCCGGGACAGGGGGTGAAAAACTGTTTTTT,CASSFPGTGGEKLFF
TRBJ2-2,16,TRBV7-3,-,-,TGTGCCAGCAGCCTACCGACGGGGAAGGGCACCGGGGAGCTGTTTTTT,CASSLPTGKGTGELFF
TRBJ2-7,14,TRBV19,-,-,TGTGCCAGTAGCTACAGGGTTAGCTCCTACGAGCAGTACTTC,CASSYRVSSYEQYF
TRBJ2-1,12,TRBV27,-,-,TGTGCCAGCAGGGACAGTTACAATGAGCAGTTCTTC,CASRDSYNEQFF
TRBJ2-6,13,TRBV7-3,-,-,TGTGCCAGCGGATACTCTGGGGCCAACGTCCTGACTTTC,CASGYSGANVLTF
TRBJ2-7,13,TRBV10-3,-,once,TGTGCCATCAGGGCCTGGGGAGCCTACGAGCAGTACTTC,CAIRAWGAYEQYF
TRBJ1-6,16,TRBV19,TRBD1,-,TGTGCCAGTAGTCCCCAGGACAGGGTGACCCGTCCACCCCTCCACTTT,CASSPQDRVTRPPLHF
TRBJ2-7,14,TRBV20-1,-,-,TGCAGTGCTAGTTTAGGGCTATCGGACTACGAGCAGTACTTC,CSASLGLSDYEQYF
TRBJ1-5,11,TRBV14,-,-,TGTGCCAGCAGCGGCACACAGCCCCAGCATTTT,CASSGTQPQHF
TRBJ2-5,18,TRBV10-3,TRBD2,-,TGTGCCATCAGTGAGTCACCTAGCGGGAGGGCCAGGCAAGAGACCCAGTACTTC,CAISESPSGRARQETQYF
TRBJ1-6,12,TRBV3-1/TRBV3-2,-,-,TGTGCCAGCAGCCAAGATTTTACACCCCTCCACTTT,CASSQDFTPLHF
TRBJ2-1,12,TRBV6-1,-,-,TGTGCCAGCAGTGAAAGTTTCCATGAGCAGTTCTTC,CASSESFHEQFF
TRBJ1-2,13,TRBV10-2,-,medium-sized,TGCGCCAGCAGGAGACAGAGCGCCCGTGGCTACACCTTC,CASRRQSARGYTF
TRBJ1-1,14,TRBV7-2,-,-,TGTGCCAGCAGCTTCCAGGACGGCATCGCTGAAGCTTTCTTT,CASSFQDGIAEAFF
TRBJ1-6,12,TRBV7-3,-,-,TGTGCCAGCAGGGGCTCTAATTCACCCCTCCACTTT,CASRGSNSPLHF
TRBJ1-1,15,TRBV5-8,TRBD1,-,TGTGCCAGCAGCCCCGGACAGGGGCTTAACACTGAAGCTTTCTTT,CASSPGQGLNTEAFF
TRBJ1-2,12,TRBV12-3/TRBV12-4,-,once,TGTGCCAGCAGTTTCGGCAGGACTGGCTACACCTTC,CASSFGRTGYTF
TRBJ1-3,14,TRBV5-5,-,-,TGTGCCAGCAGCCAGACAGACTCTGGAAACACCATATATTTT,CASSQTDSGNTIYF
TRBJ1-3,15,TRBV18,-,-,TGTGCCAGCTCACCACCAGGGGCTTCTGGAAACACCATATATTTT,CASSPPGASGNTIYF
TRBJ1-1,12,TRBV24-1,-,-,TGTGCCACCAGTGATGTGAACACTGAAGCTTTCTTT,CATSDVNTEAFF
TRBJ2-2,14,TRBV24-1,-,-,TGTGCCACCAGTGGGCAGCTAAACACCGGGGAGCTGTTTTTT,CATSGQLNTGELFF
TRBJ2-5,14,TRBV4-2,TRBD1,-,TGTGCCAGCAGCCAACAACAGGGGCAGGAGACCCAGTACTTC,CASSQQQGQETQYF
TRBJ1-5,17,TRBV7-9,TRBD1,-,TGTGCCAGCAGCTCTGAGGCAGGGGGAGTTAGCAATCAGCCCCAGCATTTT,CASSSEAGGVSNQPQHF
TRBJ1-4,15,TRBV14,TRBD1,-,TGTGCCAGCAGCCCGCGGACAGGGTCTAATGAAAAACTGTTTTTT,CASSPRTGSNEKLFF
TRBJ1-1,13,TRBV7-9,TRBD1,-,TGTGCCACTGGGGGACAGCCGAACACTGAAGCTTTCTTT,CATGGQPNTEAFF
TRBJ2-5,14,TRBV2,-,-,TGTGCCAGCAGTGATTCCAGCGGCAGGGGGGCCCAGTACTTC,CASSDSSGRGAQYF
TRBJ1-6,14,TRBV5-8,-,-,TGTGCCAGCAGCTTGGGCTCCCTGGGGTCACCCCTCCACTTT,CASSLGSLGSPLHF
TRBJ2-2,19,TRBV12-5,-,-,TGTGCTAGTGGTTCTAACCCAACGGTCCTACCATCCAACACCGGGGAGCTGTTTTTT,CASGSNPTVLPSNTGELFF
TRBJ2-7,15,TRBV5-1,-,-,TGCGCCAGCAGCTCGGGTGGGACTGGGTCCTACGAGCAGTACTTC,CASSSGGTGSYEQYF
TRBJ2-2,12,TRBV9,-,once,TGTGCCAGCACCAGGGACACCGGGGAGCTGTTTTTT,CASTRDTGELFF
TRBJ2-7,19,TRBV7-2,TRBD1,-,TGTGCCAGCAGCTTAGCTGGGACAGGGGGGGCAGGAGGGATTTACGAGCAGTACTTC,CASSLAGTGGAGGIYEQYF
TRBJ1-2,16,TRBV3-1/TRBV3-2,-,-,TGTGCCAGCAGCCAATACCTCGGCTCCACTAACTATGGCTACACCTTC,CASSQYLGSTNYGYTF
TRBJ1-3,17,TRBV4-1,-,few,TGCGCCAGCAGCCAATCTGGCCCGGGGGCGGTCGGAAACACCATATATTTT,CASSQSGPGAVGNTIYF
TRBJ2-1,16,TRBV7-9,TRBD2,-,TGTGCCAGCAGCTTGGCTAGCGGGAGGTCCTACAATGAGCAGTTCTTC,CASSLASGRSYNEQFF
TRBJ2-1,12,TRBV7-9,-,-,TGTGCCAGCAGCCCCCCCGGGGATGAGCAGTTCTTC,CASSPPGDEQFF
TRBJ2-5,15,TRBV7-3,TRBD2,-,TGTGCCAGCAGCCCAACTAGCGGGAGCCGCGAGACCCAGTACTTC,CASSPTSGSRETQYF
TRBJ2-7,12,TRBV3-1/TRBV3-2,-,-,TGTGCCAGCAGCCGCCTAGCGTACGAGCAGTACTTC,CASSRLAYEQYF